This T cell receptor beta chain was captured by sequencing in a study of identical twins (dated by TCRdb to about 2016). About the full investigation: To test whether fetal clonotypes persist, this study deep-sequenced TCR alpha and beta repertoires from monozygotic twins, from unrelated adults of various ages, and from cord blood. Replicate twin experiments were performed at different times using different library preparation protocols to rule out contamination.

Every donor in the study was a healthy Caucasian. The germline V gene (reference sequence) yields DFQATT for CDR1 and SNEGSKA for CDR2. Inclusive of the bounding cysteine and phenylalanine, the CDR3 is 13 residues long. CDR3 DNA only is kept here, 39 bases in frame from base 1. Cut back by 0 bases and 1 base, the V and J ends lie 6 bases apart. The method was 5' RACE. The run used an Illumina HiSeq 2000. Template switching introduced a universal primer binding site; the final cDNA contained a unique molecular identifier, enabling accurate counting of TCR cDNA molecules. First-strand cDNA for TCR alpha and beta chains was synthesized from specific primers in the conserved constant-segment region. To control for contamination, each cDNA library was double barcoded with a SMART-Mk sample barcode plus Illumina barcodes. Two successive PCR steps introduced TruSeq adapter sequences along with Illumina sample barcodes. The Illumina HiSeq platform was used with custom primers to sequence TCR alpha and beta cDNA libraries. Concerning the study's data processing: MiGEC was used to process raw reads and extract unique molecular identifiers, and MiXCR was used to find CDR3 positions. For each individual, recombination models were inferred using an EM algorithm with the repgenHMM and IGoR tools. Shared clonotype analysis was performed with the tcR package in R, normalizing sharing by the product of cloneset sizes. To study raw recombination without the effects of thymic and clonal selection, out-of-frame nonproductive sequences were analyzed. TCRdb ran its own pipeline on the public reads, namely fastp trimming at Q25 and MiXCR clone calling, and kept in-frame beta chains. CDR3 protein sequences are deduplicated, and each keeps its most common genes and DNA. For this entry, the V and J calls and clone size follow TCRdb and not the study's own pipeline. This sample has 1.5 million to 2 million distinct CDR3 sequences in its table, and about 32% of those were observed once. The leading ten clones occupy around 0.3% of the sample.

Broader findings and caveats from the paper: Compared with coincidental sharing between unrelated individuals, out-of-frame TCR alpha sequences shared between twins had an excess of sequences with low generation probability. In monozygotic twins, recombination models systematically underestimated out-of-frame TCR alpha sharing, but the models matched the sharing seen between unrelated individuals. Abundant cord blood beta clonotypes carried fewer insertions; young adult naive repertoires showed a weaker similar trend, while memory repertoires showed none. Invariant T cells such as MAIT and iNKT could partly confound zero-insertion analyses, although diverse VJ usage argued against such confounding for most clonotypes. Because the same donors could not be followed over many years, conclusions were based on cross-sectional statistical analysis. In beta out-of-frame sequences, excess twin sharing was weaker, because having fewer shared sequences lowered the signal-to-noise ratio.

A note on this clonotype: Its antigen is unknown. Base qualities are not at hand, and no much larger clone is one base apart.

The source is a newborn girl in good health. The V and J segments used are TRBV20-1 and TRBJ1-1; the D gene assignment is ambiguous. The specimen was cord blood. The DNA sequence is given as TGCAGTGCTAGAGATATCGGGAACACTGAAGCTTTCTTT. Its product reads: CSARDIGNTEAFF.